This T cell receptor beta chain appears in the sequencing data of a study of OX40 agonist ivuxolimab in advanced cancers. Study context: Aged about 20 to 80 with a mean of 60 years, they were about 80% male. Whole-study results and caveats: Dosing at 0.1 to 3.0 mg/kg was accompanied by clonal expansion of CD4+ and CD8+ blood T cells by week 6. Researchers did not establish what antigens the expanded peripheral T cells target.

Worth noting for this clone: As yet, its antigen is unknown.

Measured with immunoSEQ multiplex PCR; TCRdb has only the in-frame clones, and not every one. In the table there are about 58,000 clones, 75% to 85% of which are singletons. Per the germline V gene, CDR1 is MDHEN and CDR2 is SYDVKM. The CDR3 totals 16 residues. Trimming took 6 bases from V and 1 from J; bases not matched to a gene: 10. The source of this sequence is an adult with an advanced solid tumor such as melanoma, head and neck, liver or kidney cancer. The rearrangement joins TRBV28 to TRBJ1-1; 8 bases line up with TRBD1. The sequencing used CD4+ or CD8+ T cells sorted from blood, collected in a trial of the OX40 agonist ivuxolimab. DNA for the CDR3: TGTGCCAGCAGGGAGGACAGGGCCAATTCGAACACTGAAGCTTTCTTT. Its translation is CASREDRANSNTEAFF.